This T cell receptor beta chain was captured in a study of blood T cell repertoires in COVID-19. Across the whole study: Both acute and convalescent COVID-19 samples were obtained from the United States, Italy and Spain. Nucleic acid was either cDNA or gDNA, and it came from T cells, B-cell-depleted T cells, or PBMCs.

Patients from Seattle were sampled longitudinally, starting during active infection. Original analysis: Researchers report that nucleated cell counts were estimated from reference gene primer amplification. The assay was immunoSEQ multiplex PCR, and TCRdb's table has in-frame clones only and misses some. The DNA was the basis for D and trimming; V, J and clone size are from that table. Of fewer than 350,000 clones listed, 80% to 95% are singletons. This TCR derives from a woman in her twenties or thirties with COVID-19, enrolled during active disease. Sequencing was performed on peripheral blood.

This chain's CDR3 is CASSLYGTNEQYF. In nucleotides, the CDR3 is TGCGCCAGCAGCCTTTACGGGACAAATGAGCAGTACTTC. The V call is TRBV4-1, the J call TRBJ2-7, with a weak D call TRBD1 (6 bases). Germline lookup yields CDR1 MGHRA and CDR2 YSYEKL. Trimming shortened V by 4 bases and J by 7 bases, and 14 bases separated the two germline ends. The CDR3 is 13 amino acids.